The source of this TCR beta chain is a study of cytomegalovirus exposure and HLA in healthy donors. The primer mix had 60 Vbeta and 13 Jbeta primers. Clones were sequenced by immunoSEQ multiplex PCR, and TCRdb holds only the in-frame ones, with some missing. Of around 170,000 clones in the sample, around 79% were seen once. This clone was detected only once. The TCR comes from a middle-aged woman in good health and CMV-seronegative. Sequenced input: PBMCs.

Written as DNA, the CDR3 is TGTGCCAGCAGCTTAGAGGGGACAAAGAACACTGAAGCTTTCTTT. It yields the protein CASSLEGTKNTEAFF. The chain couples TRBV7-9 to TRBJ1-1, with D perhaps TRBD1 (6 bases). Trimming removed 1 base at V and 1 base at J, with 10 bases between. Germline-derived CDR1 and CDR2 are SEHNR and FQNEAQ (reference sequence). CDR3 length: 15 residues.